This T cell receptor beta chain was sequenced for a study of beta chain features in type 1 diabetes. The study's findings and limits: Any HLA-type effect on TCRB rearrangement remained unresolved here. Type 1 diabetes patients had moderately but significantly shorter TCRB CDR3s in all four CD4+ subsets. Fewer junction insertions and more nucleotide deletions appeared in type 1 diabetes patients.

Per germline, CDR1 MDHEN and CDR2 SYDVKM. The CDR3 is 15 amino acids. V lost 5 bases, J lost 3 bases, and 16 bases lay in between. The entirety of the isolated RNA underwent reverse transcription, so expressed TCRB transcripts were sequenced. Using immunoSEQ multiplex PCR, the repertoire was profiled, and TCRdb retains in-frame clones only, with some absent. This table holds approximately 150,000 clones, about 13% found once. A few counts support this clone. As yet, its antigen is unknown. Via the markers CD45RO/CCR7/CD25/CD127/CD95/CD27, stem cell-like memory, regulatory, central memory and naive CD4+ cells were sorted.

This clonotype was sampled from a man between 18 and 35 years old with type 1 diabetes. V gene TRBV28 combines with J gene TRBJ1-1; no definite D call. The sequenced sample consisted of central memory CD4+ T cells from blood. The CDR3 nucleotides are TGTGCCAGCAGTCTCCAACTCGGTCTGGACACTGAAGCTTTCTTT. Protein: CASSLQLGLDTEAFF.